This entry is about one TCR beta chain. This specimen comes from a study of T cell changes during pregnancy in multiple sclerosis. The CDR3 sequence is 17 residues long. Germline values: CDR1 SGHVS, CDR2 FNYEAQ. The V gene end was trimmed by 5 bases and the J gene end by 7 bases; junction bases not matched to a gene: 14. TCRdb keeps only in-frame clones here, not all; method: immunoSEQ multiplex PCR. The sample yields fewer than 80,000 clones, 94% seen once. V usage is TRBV7-6 and J usage is TRBJ2-2; 9 nucleotides match TRBD2. Sequencing was performed on CD4+ T cells from peripheral blood mononuclear cells, taken after pregnancy. This clonotype was obtained from a female donor with multiple sclerosis, enrolled in a pregnancy study. This CDR3 is CASSGKGGRTSVGELFF. The CDR3 bases are TGTGCCAGCAGCGGGAAGGGTGGTCGGACTAGCGTCGGGGAGCTGTTTTTT.